These 8 T cell receptor beta chains share one sample of origin, sequenced in a study of tumor and adjacent non-tumor tissue in lung cancer. RNA was extracted from bulk tissue without any cell sorting. This non-tumor lung sample came from over 3 cm beyond the tumor edge. Three rounds of nested PCR, following a modified ARM-PCR protocol, produced the TCRbeta library. Each CDR3 protein gets one entry after TCRdb re-called the multiplex PCR reads with MiXCR. The table records some 100,000 distinct CDR3 sequences, 80% of them present only once. The specimen sequenced was distant non-tumor lung tissue. All receptors come from a man between 60 and 75 years old with small cell lung cancer.

With regard to this clonotype: Its ends do not fully match the called genes, so a read error is possible. The gene calls are TRBV6-6 and TRBJ2-6; D possibly corresponds to TRBD1 (6 bases). This CDR3 spans 17 amino acids. CDR1 MNHNY and CDR2 SVGAGI come from the germline V gene (reference sequence). The CDR3 is CAGSYSGGVSGANVLTF. CDR3 coding DNA: TGTGCCGGCAGTTACTCTGGGGGCGTCTCTGGGGCTAACGTCCTGACTTTC.

V is TRBV19 and J is TRBJ1-5; 9 positions match TRBD1. The CDR3 is 16 amino acids. Germline trimming cut 7 bases from V and 4 bases from J; bases unmatched to any gene: 11. Germline V gene sequence: CDR1 LNHDA, CDR2 SQIVND (reference sequence). DNA of the CDR3: TGTGCCAGTAACCCCGCGGACAGGGGCGGAAATCAGCCCCAGCATTTT. Amino acid sequence: CASNPADRGGNQPQHF.

Remarks on this clonotype: Relative to the germline gene, one junction end is altered; a read error may explain this. The genes are TRBV6-5 and TRBJ1-6; D not resolved. This CDR3 is 16 amino acids long. Germline V gene data show CDR1 as MNHEY and CDR2 as SVGAGI. The CDR3 here is CASSVRNQVDDSPPHF. CDR3 sequence (DNA): TGTGCCAGCAGCGTCAGGAATCAGGTTGATGATTCACCCCCCCACTTT.

The genes are TRBV11-2 and TRBJ2-1, with D unresolved. Germline lookup yields CDR1 SGHAT and CDR2 FQNNGV. V was pared by 1 base and J by 12 bases, with 22 bases between. The CDR3 extends over 16 amino acids. CDR3 protein: CASSLVELVTADGQFF. The CDR3 DNA reads as TGTGCCAGCAGCTTAGTGGAGCTGGTCACGGCCGATGGGCAGTTCTTC.

Regarding this clonotype: At one end the junction does not follow the germline gene, possibly because of a read error. CDR3 in amino acids: CATMGRWSTNTGELFF. CDR3 bases: TGTGCCACCATGGGTAGGTGGTCGACGAACACTGGGGAGCTGTTTTTT. The V gene is TRBV12-3 or TRBV12-4, the J gene TRBJ2-2; D is unresolved. The CDR3 has 16 amino acids.

This clonotype was seen more than once but under ten times. A much larger clonotype is one base distant, so this may be a read error. The rearrangement joins TRBV6-5 to TRBJ2-1; TRBD2 agrees at 14 bases. The CDR3 contains 19 residues. The germline CDR1 and CDR2 sequences are MNHEY and SVGAGI. CDR3 protein: CGSSYYIPGLAGVYNEQFF. The CDR3 coding sequence is TGTGGCAGCAGTTACTATATACCGGGACTAGCGGGAGTATACAATGAGCAGTTCTTC.

This clonotype was counted a few times. The CDR3 bases are TGTGCCAGCAGATTTAACGACAGGGACGCTGACTACACCTTC. Translating it yields CASRFNDRDADYTF. The gene calls are TRBV6-5 and TRBJ1-2, with 7 bases lining up with TRBD1. The CDR3 has 14 amino acids. The germline CDR1 and CDR2 sequences are MNHEY and SVGAGI. Losses at the gene ends were 6 bases for V and 10 bases for J; bases not matched to a gene: 14.

The chain couples TRBV10-3 to TRBJ1-2; D is unresolved. The CDR3 extends over 15 amino acids. CDR1 ENHRY and CDR2 SYGVKD come from the germline V gene. The germline V and J ends were trimmed by 4 bases and 9 bases, with 21 bases remaining between them. CDR3 residues: CAISGSLTDLASYTF. The CDR3 coding sequence is TGTGCCATCAGTGGGTCCCTTACAGACCTCGCGAGCTACACCTTC.